Listed here is a single T cell receptor beta chain. Methods used by the authors: How many nucleated cells were present was estimated from reference gene primer amplification. TCRdb's table, derived via immunoSEQ multiplex PCR, lists solely in-frame clones and lacks some. V, J and clone size were drawn from that table, and D and trimming were deduced from the DNA. Counted here are 200,000 to 250,000 clones, about 78% occurring once; the ten biggest clones make up 7% to 8.5%. The sample belongs to a study of blood T cell repertoires in COVID-19. In the study overall: Collection of acute and convalescent COVID-19 samples took place in the United States, Italy and Spain. In each case, the material was cDNA or gDNA derived from T cells, B-cell-depleted T cells, or PBMCs.

This CDR3 is 14 amino acids long. CDR1 and CDR2 (germline): MNHNS, SASEGT. V gave up 2 bases and J gave up 5 bases, with 12 bases separating them. The TCR comes from a woman between 70 and 85 years old with acute or convalescent COVID-19. What was sequenced was peripheral blood. The chain recombines TRBV6-1 with TRBJ1-2, with a weak D call TRBD1 (6 bases). The CDR3 loop reads CASSEWDRGYGYTF. Written as DNA, the CDR3 is TGTGCCAGCAGTGAATGGGATAGGGGGTATGGCTACACCTTC.